This T cell receptor (beta chain) came from a study of low-dose radiotherapy and immunotherapy resistance in tumors. Study summary: Cohort 1 got 0.5 Gy per fraction every 2 weeks, 6.5 Gy in total. Patients took 300 mg oral aspirin daily for four cycles from cycle 1 day 1. Cohort 2 patients were irradiated with 1 Gy every two weeks, reaching 13 Gy over 26 weeks.

This clonotype was observed many times. TRAV- and TRBV-specific primers were used for first-strand cDNA, which covered alpha and beta chains. It was with a constant-region primer and a V-primer adapter that TCRs were amplified over roughly 18 PCR cycles. A single record per CDR3 protein comes from TCRdb applying MiXCR to the reads. Of around 68,000 distinct CDR3 sequences listed, around 27% are singletons. The time point was: before trial treatment. Along with nivolumab and ipilimumab, donors received aspirin, low-dose cyclophosphamide and low-dose radiotherapy. The germline CDR1 and CDR2 sequences are MNHEY and SMNVEV (reference sequence). The J segment lost 2 bases and the V segment lost 4 bases, leaving 8 bases of the junction unmatched. The CDR3 contains 15 residues.

This receptor was taken from a male donor with rectosigmoid adenocarcinoma. Here the sequenced sample was PBMCs, taken before treatment. The gene calls are TRBV27 and TRBJ2-7, with 7 bases aligning to TRBD1. The DNA of the CDR3 is TGTGCCAGCAGTTCTCGCGCAGGGGGAACCTACGAGCAGTACTTC. Amino acid sequence: CASSSRAGGTYEQYF.